This is a list of T cell receptor beta chains from one sample in a study of PD-1 blockade in classical Hodgkin lymphoma. Assay used: immunoSEQ multiplex PCR; TCRdb lists only in-frame clones, some missing. The sample has more than 75,000 clones, 85% to 95% seen once. The material was peripheral blood mononuclear cells (PBMCs), obtained before the fourth cycle of nivolumab. These receptors originate from a human donor with classical Hodgkin lymphoma. Both conserved end residues are trimmed from each CDR3. A D gene is named only where the DNA matches it firmly.

d_gene,v_gene,j_gene,CDR3aa
TRBD1,TRBV5-1,TRBJ2-3,ASSLEGRGQTDTQY
.,TRBV28,TRBJ1-2,ASSLDIGVGGYT
TRBD1,TRBV14,TRBJ2-5,ASSMNRGRETQY
.,TRBV7-2,TRBJ2-5,ASSTYGSSNLETQY
.,TRBV28,TRBJ1-1,ASRPGVQPEAF
TRBD2,TRBV15,TRBJ2-7,ATSRPSGRGDEQY
.,TRBV6-1,TRBJ2-1,ASSGVSTAEQF
.,TRBV6-5,TRBJ2-7,ASSYIECLYEQY
.,TRBV30,TRBJ2-7,ASRWGREYEQY
.,TRBV5-8,TRBJ1-2,ASSPDRPNYGYT
.,TRBV19,TRBJ2-3,ASSTGGDTQY
.,TRBV10-3,TRBJ2-3,ASRQPQSTDTQY
TRBD1,TRBV5-1,TRBJ2-1,ASSLGDRGGQNEQF
.,TRBV27,TRBJ1-3,ASSFDPTSGNTIY
.,TRBV2,TRBJ1-5,ASTPGWEFNQPQH
TRBD1,TRBV5-4,TRBJ1-2,ASSLGTWTGSSHGYT
.,TRBV27,TRBJ2-5,ASSFQGSPPRAQY
TRBD1,TRBV7-8,TRBJ2-5,ASSLGQGETQY
.,TRBV6-5,TRBJ2-7,ASSYGGSYEQY
.,TRBV21-1,TRBJ2-1,ASSKEPGVDEQF
.,TRBV6-5,TRBJ2-7,ASSISRTSYEQY
.,TRBV12-5,TRBJ1-5,ASGLATGYQPQH
.,TRBV19,TRBJ2-1,ASSAPGYYNEQF
.,TRBV11-2,TRBJ2-7,ASSLAEKQY
TRBD1,TRBV5-4,TRBJ2-7,ASSLRQGIYEQY
.,TRBV15,TRBJ2-1,ATSRDLEIGEQF
TRBD1,TRBV6-5,TRBJ1-1,ASSYGTGVNTEAF
.,TRBV28,TRBJ2-5,ASSPPDRPRETQY
.,TRBV5-1,TRBJ2-7,ASSLGQTITYEQY
TRBD2,TRBV28,TRBJ2-2,ASSLGLSGRRAGELF
.,TRBV27,TRBJ1-1,ASSLVGGVLNTEAF
TRBD1,TRBV14,TRBJ1-1,ASSQILGQGGIPEAF
TRBD1,TRBV14,TRBJ1-4,ASSPQGDGEKLF
.,TRBV4-2,TRBJ2-4,ASSQDGREDIQY
.,TRBV28,TRBJ1-4,AIEPRGRGKLF
.,TRBV30,TRBJ1-1,AWSKDTASTEAF
.,TRBV5-1,TRBJ2-6,ASSLVPSTGANVLT
TRBD2,TRBV13,TRBJ2-1,ASSLGAGGTRGNEQF
TRBD2,TRBV6-1,TRBJ2-7,ASSGSGVAPYEQY
.,TRBV7-9,TRBJ1-1,ASSFETAF
.,TRBV7-9,TRBJ1-1,ASSSQGQGFTEAF
TRBD2,TRBV7-9,TRBJ2-3,ASSPPLREGLHTQY
TRBD2,TRBV28,TRBJ2-7,ASSLYGTSNEQY
.,TRBV28,TRBJ2-6,ASRTAGPGANVLT
TRBD2,TRBV6-5,TRBJ2-7,ASSISGLASYEQY
TRBD2,TRBV4-2,TRBJ2-7,ASNQEVAGAYEQY
.,TRBV19,TRBJ2-2,ASSIRDTASNTGELF
TRBD2,TRBV7-3,TRBJ2-1,ASSFSSGGNSYNEQF
TRBD1,TRBV9,TRBJ2-2,ASSGRTGPAGELF
.,TRBV10-3,TRBJ2-3,AISGGSTDTQY
.,TRBV5-6,TRBJ2-1,ASSLDLTEQF
.,TRBV2,TRBJ2-7,VTAGNEQY
.,TRBV19,TRBJ2-7,ASRGGPYEQY